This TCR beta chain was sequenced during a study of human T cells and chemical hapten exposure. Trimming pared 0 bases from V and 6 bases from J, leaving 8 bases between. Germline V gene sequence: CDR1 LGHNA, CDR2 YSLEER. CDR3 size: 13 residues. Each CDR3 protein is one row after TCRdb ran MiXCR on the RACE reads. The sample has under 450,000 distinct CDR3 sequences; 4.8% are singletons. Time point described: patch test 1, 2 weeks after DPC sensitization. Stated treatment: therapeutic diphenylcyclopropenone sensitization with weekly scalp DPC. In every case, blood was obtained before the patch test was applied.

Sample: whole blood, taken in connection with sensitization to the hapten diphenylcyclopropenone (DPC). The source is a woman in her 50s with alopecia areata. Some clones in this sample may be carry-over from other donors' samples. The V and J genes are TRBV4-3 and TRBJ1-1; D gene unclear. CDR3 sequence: CASSQDPASEAFF. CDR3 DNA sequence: TGCGCCAGCAGCCAAGATCCAGCCTCTGAAGCTTTCTTT.